The 16 T cell receptor beta chains presented below share a single source sample, sequenced in a study of cytomegalovirus exposure and HLA in healthy donors. Primers: 60 Vbeta forward and 13 Jbeta reverse. This table comes from immunoSEQ multiplex PCR, and its TCRdb copy is limited to in-frame clones, with some not included. Here the sample spans some 120,000 clones, 81% being singletons. The sample was PBMCs. The origin of the receptors is a woman between 35 and 50 years old in good health and CMV-seronegative.

The chain's CDR3 is CAWRPGRQEGYTF. CDR3 bases: TGTGCCTGGAGGCCCGGCAGGCAGGAAGGCTACACCTTC. J is TRBJ1-2 and V is TRBV30, with unresolved D. Deletions cut 3 bases from V and 8 bases from J, with 16 bases between. Germline CDR1 and CDR2: GTSNPN and SVGIG (reference sequence). The CDR3 totals 13 residues.

The gene calls are TRBV9 and TRBJ1-2; 9 bases align to TRBD1. V lost 4 bases to trimming and J lost 2 bases; unmatched junction nucleotides: 12. Germline V gene lookup returns CDR1 SGDLS and CDR2 YYNGEE. The CDR3 consists of 17 residues. The CDR3 loop is CASSPRGTGTLNYGYTF. DNA for the CDR3: TGTGCCAGCAGCCCACGTGGGACAGGGACTTTGAACTATGGCTACACCTTC. The full variable domain, in which reference TRBV9 and TRBJ1-2 provide the parts outside the CDR3, is DSGVTQTPKHLITATGQRVTLRCSPRSGDLSVYWYQQSLDQGLQFLIQYYNGEERAKGNILERFSAQQFPDLHSELNLSSLELGDSALYFCASSPRGTGTLNYGYTFGSGTRLTVV.

The V call is TRBV19, the J call TRBJ1-5; 8 bases are shared with TRBD1. This CDR3 region has 15 residues. Germline CDR1 LNHDA, CDR2 SQIVND (reference sequence). The V segment lost 4 bases and the J segment 3 bases; nucleotides outside the gene matches: 5. In DNA form, the CDR3 reads TGTGCCAGTAGTAGGGGACAGGTTTACAATCAGCCCCAGCATTTT. It specifies CASSRGQVYNQPQHF.

The rearrangement links TRBV30 to TRBJ2-7; possibly TRBD2 for D (6 bases). CDR1 GTSNPN and CDR2 SVGIG come from the germline V gene (reference sequence). This CDR3 spans 15 amino acids. Trimming pared 3 bases from V and 2 bases from J, leaving 17 bases between. CDR3 protein: CAWSSLGGIAYEQYF. The CDR3 DNA is TGTGCCTGGAGCAGTCTGGGGGGTATAGCCTACGAGCAGTACTTC. Based on the CDR3 plus reference TRBV30 and TRBJ2-7, the full variable domain is SQTIHQWPATLVQPVGSPLSLECTVEGTSNPNLYWYRQAAGRGLQLLFYSVGIGQISSEVPQNLSASRPQDRQFILSSKKLLLSDSGFYLCAWSSLGGIAYEQYFGPGTRLTVT.

This chain uses TRBV7-2 with TRBJ1-2; tentative D call: TRBD1 (5 bases). V was pared by 5 bases and J by 5 bases, with 18 bases between. The CDR3 is 15 residues long. Germline CDR1 reads SGHTA; CDR2 reads FQGNSA. CDR3 nucleotides: TGTGCCAGCAGCCCTGCGGGCACCGGGACTTATGGCTACACCTTC. It codes for CASSPAGTGTYGYTF.

This clone has just a few counts. Written as DNA, the CDR3 is TGTGCCACCAGCAGACAGCTTACAGGGAGCTCCTACAATGAGCAGTTCTTC. Residues: CATSRQLTGSSYNEQFF. This sequence joins TRBV15 and TRBJ2-1; D is perhaps TRBD1 (6 bases). CDR1 and CDR2 from the germline V gene are LNHNV and YYDKDF (reference sequence). This CDR3 contains 17 residues. V lost 2 bases to trimming and J lost 0 bases, with 14 bases between them.

This chain connects TRBV2 to TRBJ1-2; perhaps TRBD1 as D (5 bases). The CDR3 sequence is 13 residues long. Trimming stripped 1 base from V and 8 bases from J, with 11 bases between. Germline V gene sequence: CDR1 SNHLY, CDR2 FYNNEI. CDR3 amino acids: CASSEGGDVGYTF. In DNA, the CDR3 is TGTGCCAGCAGTGAAGGGGGCGATGTCGGCTACACCTTC.

The chain recombines TRBV7-8 with TRBJ2-7, with 12 bases matching TRBD2. With V trimmed by 2 bases and J by 6 bases, 5 bases remained unmatched. The CDR3 loop spans 15 amino acids. CDR1 SGHVS and CDR2 FQNEAQ come from the germline V gene. CDR3 loop: CASSLRLAGVFEQYF. CDR3 bases: TGTGCCAGCAGCTTAAGACTAGCGGGAGTGTTCGAGCAGTACTTC.

V usage is TRBV6-1 and J usage is TRBJ1-1, with D possibly TRBD1 on 6 matching bases. This CDR3 is built from 13 residues. Germline V gene lookup returns CDR1 MNHNS and CDR2 SASEGT. V lost 8 bases and J lost 0, with 10 bases in between. CDR3 nucleotide sequence: TGTGCCAGCGGACAGTACATGAACACTGAAGCTTTCTTT. Its protein is CASGQYMNTEAFF.

The V gene is TRBV7-6, the J gene TRBJ2-5, with no clear D. Germline V gives CDR1 SGHVS, CDR2 FNYEAQ. The ends were cut back, 2 bases at V and 2 bases at J, with 9 bases in the middle. This CDR3 is built from 14 residues. CDR3 protein: CASSLPYRQETQYF. The DNA for the CDR3 is TGTGCCAGCAGCTTACCGTACAGACAAGAGACCCAGTACTTC.

This chain links TRBV5-4 with TRBJ2-5; 14 nucleotides line up with TRBD2. From germline, CDR1 is SGHNT and CDR2 YYREEE (reference sequence). The CDR3 totals 17 residues. Germline trimming cut 4 bases from V and 2 bases from J; bases unmatched to any gene: 7. In DNA, the CDR3 is TGTGCCAGCAGCCGGGGACTAGCGGGGGAAACTCAAGAGACCCAGTACTTC. This translates into CASSRGLAGETQETQYF.

This clone was detected only once. The chain recombines TRBV14 with TRBJ2-1; a possible D gene is TRBD2 (6 bases). V was trimmed by 4 bases and J by 1 base, leaving 11 bases between them. Germline loops: CDR1 SGHDN, CDR2 FVKESK. The CDR3 has 15 residues. Written as DNA, the CDR3 is TGTGCCAGCAGCCCGTGGCGGGGTTCCTACAATGAGCAGTTCTTC. This gives the protein CASSPWRGSYNEQFF.

The chain carries TRBV7-9 and TRBJ1-3; D gene unclear. Trimming left V 1 base short and J 2 bases short, with 12 bases between. Germline lookup yields CDR1 SEHNR and CDR2 FQNEAQ (reference sequence). The CDR3 is made up of 16 amino acids. The CDR3 protein is CASSLGGSTPGNTIYF. The CDR3 coding sequence is TGTGCCAGCAGCTTAGGAGGCAGCACTCCTGGAAACACCATATATTTT.

V is TRBV4-3 and J is TRBJ1-3; D call uncertain. The V gene's germline CDR1 is LGHNA and CDR2 YSLEER. Between the trimmed V and J ends, which lost 0 bases and 3 bases, there was a span of 9 bases. The CDR3 extends over 15 amino acids. The CDR3 region has the DNA TGCGCCAGCAGCCAAGATTCCGGGTATGGAAACACCATATATTTT. This gives the protein CASSQDSGYGNTIYF.

This chain uses TRBV23-1 with TRBJ1-6; perhaps TRBD1 as D (6 bases). TRBV23-1 is an ORF; its function is uncertain. The CDR3 covers 16 residues. V lost 4 bases and J 4 bases, leaving 14 bases between the germline ends. CDR3 nucleotides: TGCGCCAGCAGTCTTGAAGGGGGTCGTTATAATTCACCCCTCCACTTT. This sequence encodes CASSLEGGRYNSPLHF.

The genes are TRBV6-5 and TRBJ2-7; TRBD2 aligns across 11 bases. CDR3 size: 15 residues. The germline gives CDR1 MNHEY, CDR2 SVGAGI. Trimming at V came to 2 bases and at J to 2 bases, leaving 2 bases not matched to a gene. CDR3 DNA sequence: TGTGCCAGCAGTTACCTAGCGGGGGGTACCTACGAGCAGTACTTC. Translating gives CASSYLAGGTYEQYF.